The TCR beta chain under discussion was sequenced for a study of control samples from healthy donors and cancer patients. Per the germline V gene, CDR1 is SGHDT and CDR2 is YYEEEE. V gave up 4 bases and J gave up 6 bases; unmatched junction bases: 2. The CDR3 is made up of 12 amino acids. The repertoire was sequenced with immunoSEQ multiplex PCR; TCRdb's copy has only in-frame clones and lacks some. The sample has about 130,000 clones, about 92% seen once. The TCR originated in a man older than 75 with head and neck cancer. Sequenced: PBMCs. This sequence joins TRBV5-6 and TRBJ1-1, with 8 bases that match TRBD1. The CDR3 protein is CASSVTGAEAFF. Written as DNA, the CDR3 is TGTGCCAGCAGCGTGACAGGGGCTGAAGCTTTCTTT.